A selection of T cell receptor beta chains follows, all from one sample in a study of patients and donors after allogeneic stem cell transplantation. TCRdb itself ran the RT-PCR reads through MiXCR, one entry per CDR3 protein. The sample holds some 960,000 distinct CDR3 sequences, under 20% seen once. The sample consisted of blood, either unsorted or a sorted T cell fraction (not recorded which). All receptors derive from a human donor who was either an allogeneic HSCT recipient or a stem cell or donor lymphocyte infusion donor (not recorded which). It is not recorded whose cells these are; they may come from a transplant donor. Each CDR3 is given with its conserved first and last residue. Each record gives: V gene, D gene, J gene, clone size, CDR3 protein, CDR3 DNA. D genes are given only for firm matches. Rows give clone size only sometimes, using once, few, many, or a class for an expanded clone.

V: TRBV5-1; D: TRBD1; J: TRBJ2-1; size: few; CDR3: CASSHLAQGANEQFF; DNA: TGCGCCAGCAGCCACCTTGCTCAGGGGGCAAATGAGCAGTTCTTC
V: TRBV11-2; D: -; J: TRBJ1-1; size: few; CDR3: CASSSRKGDEAFF; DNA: TGTGCCAGCAGCTCCCGGAAAGGCGATGAAGCTTTCTTT
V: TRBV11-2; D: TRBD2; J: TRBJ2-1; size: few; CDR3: CASSSTLAASYNEQFF; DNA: TGTGCCAGCAGCTCGACGCTAGCGGCTTCCTACAATGAGCAGTTCTTC
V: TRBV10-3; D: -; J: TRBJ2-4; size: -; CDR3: CAIQEQGPRNIQYF; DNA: TGTGCCATCCAAGAGCAGGGGCCTAGGAACATTCAGTACTTC
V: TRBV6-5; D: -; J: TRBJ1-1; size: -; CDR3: CASSYEQARMNTEAFF; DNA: TGTGCCAGCAGTTACGAGCAGGCAAGGATGAACACTGAAGCTTTCTTT
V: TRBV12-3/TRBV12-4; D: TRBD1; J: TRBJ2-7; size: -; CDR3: CASRQGQGVLLGEQYF; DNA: TGTGCCAGCAGACAAGGACAGGGGGTATTATTAGGCGAGCAGTACTTC
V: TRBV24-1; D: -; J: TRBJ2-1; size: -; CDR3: CAASRGTPAINEQFF; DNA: TGTGCAGCCTCGAGAGGGACCCCCGCAATTAATGAGCAGTTCTTC
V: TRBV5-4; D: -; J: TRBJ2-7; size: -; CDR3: CASSRLGPYEQYF; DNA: TGTGCCAGCAGCCGGCTCGGTCCCTACGAGCAGTACTTC
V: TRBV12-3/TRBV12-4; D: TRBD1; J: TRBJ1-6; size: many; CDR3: CASSFDRDNSPLHF; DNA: TGTGCCAGCAGTTTTGACAGGGATAATTCACCCCTCCACTTT
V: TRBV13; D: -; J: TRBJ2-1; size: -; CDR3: CASSSSRLNEQFF; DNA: TGTGCCAGCAGCTCCAGCCGACTCAATGAGCAGTTCTTC
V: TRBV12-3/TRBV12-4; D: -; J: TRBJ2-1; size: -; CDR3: CASSSVYNEQFF; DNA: TGTGCCAGCAGTTCTGTTTACAATGAGCAGTTCTTC
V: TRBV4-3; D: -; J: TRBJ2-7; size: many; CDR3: CASSQERISYEQYF; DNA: TGCGCCAGCAGCCAAGAGAGAATCTCCTACGAGCAGTACTTC
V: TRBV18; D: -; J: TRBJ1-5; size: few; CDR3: CASSPLREQPQHF; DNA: TGTGCCAGCTCACCCCTCCGGGAACAGCCCCAGCATTTT
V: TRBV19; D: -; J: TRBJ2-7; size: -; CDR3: CASSILASLSYEQYF; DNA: TGTGCCAGTAGTATATTGGCCAGTCTCTCCTACGAGCAGTACTTC
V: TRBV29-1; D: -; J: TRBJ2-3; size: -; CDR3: CSVEGRADTQYF; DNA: TGCAGCGTTGAAGGCAGGGCAGATACGCAGTATTTT
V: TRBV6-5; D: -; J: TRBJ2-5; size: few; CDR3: CASSYWAASEETQYF; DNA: TGTGCCAGCAGTTACTGGGCGGCGAGTGAAGAGACCCAGTACTTC
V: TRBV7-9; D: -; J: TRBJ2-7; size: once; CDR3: CAGGVRPTEQYF; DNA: TGTGCCGGCGGGGTTAGACCGACCGAGCAGTACTTC
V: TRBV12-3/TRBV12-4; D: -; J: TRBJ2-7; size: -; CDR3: CASSWSESYEQYF; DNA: TGTGCCAGCAGTTGGTCGGAATCCTACGAGCAGTACTTC